Listed below are T cell receptor beta chains from one sample, sequenced in a study of blood T cell repertoires in COVID-19. Profiling relied on immunoSEQ multiplex PCR, and the TCRdb table lists in-frame clones only, not all of them. This sample has fewer than 250,000 clones; about 83% occur once, and the top ten carry 7.6%. The sequencing input was peripheral blood. These receptors were obtained from a woman aged 45 to 65 with active or convalescent COVID-19. Each CDR3 is given with its conserved first and last residue. A D gene is named only where the DNA matches it firmly. Expanded clones are given a class, and other clones once, few, many or no size at all.

d_call j_call v_call clone_size cdr3_nt cdr3_aa
. TRBJ1-1 TRBV7-9 many TGTGCCAGCAGCTTCGGGGATTCGGGAGCTTTCTTT CASSFGDSGAFF
TRBD1 TRBJ1-6 TRBV14 once TGTGCCAGCAGCCAAGTGGCCGACAGGGCCTATTCACCCCTCCACTTT CASSQVADRAYSPLHF
. TRBJ1-3 TRBV13 . TGTGCCAGCAGCCAAAGCTTGCGGGGAAACACCATATATTTT CASSQSLRGNTIYF
TRBD1 TRBJ2-2 TRBV19 . TGTGCCAGTAGTTCCAGGACAGGGAATACCGGGGAGCTGTTTTTT CASSSRTGNTGELFF
. TRBJ2-3 TRBV5-4 . TGTGCCAGCAGACCGGCGGGACTCCCAACAGATACGCAGTATTTT CASRPAGLPTDTQYF
. TRBJ1-1 TRBV10-3 . TGTGCCATCGGCGAACAGAAGAACACTGAAGCTTTCTTT CAIGEQKNTEAFF
. TRBJ2-1 TRBV29-1 . TGCAGCGCCGAGGGATACAATGAGCAGTTCTTC CSAEGYNEQFF
. TRBJ1-4 TRBV18 . TGTGCCAGCTCTATCTACAGGGTAGGGGTTGAAAAACTGTTTTTT CASSIYRVGVEKLFF
. TRBJ2-5 TRBV9 . TGTGCCAGCAGCGTAGCTAGCCTTCGAGAGACCCAGTACTTC CASSVASLRETQYF
TRBD1 TRBJ1-2 TRBV2 once TGTGCCAGCAGTGAAGTCGGTCCGGGACAGAGACTAATCCACTATGGCTACACCTTC CASSEVGPGQRLIHYGYTF
TRBD1 TRBJ2-1 TRBV5-1 . TGCGCCAGCAGCGTAAACCCCGTAGGGACAGAAGGCCAGTTCTTC CASSVNPVGTEGQFF
TRBD1 TRBJ2-2 TRBV24-1 . TGTGCCACCAGGGCCGGGACAGCGAACACCGGGGAGCTGTTTTTT CATRAGTANTGELFF
. TRBJ1-1 TRBV6-7 . TGTGCCAGCAGCTACCCAGGAGCTTTCTTT CASSYPGAFF
TRBD1 TRBJ1-5 TRBV28 . TGTGCCAGCAGAGTCCCCGGGACAGCCTACAATCAGCCCCAGCATTTT CASRVPGTAYNQPQHF
. TRBJ2-2 TRBV12-5 . TGTGCTAGTGGTTTGGGCCAGCGAACCGGGGAGCTGTTTTTT CASGLGQRTGELFF
TRBD1 TRBJ1-4 TRBV5-4 once TGTGCCAGCAGCTTGGGGGCCGGGACAGTTAATGAAAAACTGTTTTTT CASSLGAGTVNEKLFF
. TRBJ1-4 TRBV18 . TGTGCCAGCTCATCTTCTCGGGGTGGTACTAATGAAAAACTGTTTTTT CASSSSRGGTNEKLFF
TRBD2 TRBJ2-1 TRBV9 . TGTGCCAGCAGCTCGAGACTAGCGGCACTCCTCAATGAGCAGTTCTTC CASSSRLAALLNEQFF
. TRBJ1-2 TRBV18 . TGTGCCAGCTCACCACTGCAGGGAAACTATGGCTACACCTTC CASSPLQGNYGYTF
TRBD1 TRBJ1-4 TRBV4-1 . TGCGCCAGCAGCCCCGGGACAGGGATCTATAATGAAAAACTGTTTTTT CASSPGTGIYNEKLFF
. TRBJ1-2 TRBV2 . TGTGCCAGCAGTCACGAATTCAGGGGCCGCTCCAATGGCTACACCTTC CASSHEFRGRSNGYTF
TRBD1 TRBJ2-1 TRBV19 . TGTGCCAGTAGTTTAGGGACAGGGAAGACTAATGAGCAGTTCTTC CASSLGTGKTNEQFF
. TRBJ1-2 TRBV28 . TGTGCCAGCAGCCCGGCGGGCCATTTTGGCTACACCTTC CASSPAGHFGYTF
. TRBJ1-1 TRBV6-1 . TGTGCCAGCAGTGACCGGGTAGGCATCACTGAAGCTTTCTTT CASSDRVGITEAFF
. TRBJ1-1 TRBV28 . TGTGCCAGCAATTCAGGGTTGACTGAAGCTTTCTTT CASNSGLTEAFF
. TRBJ2-3 TRBV7-9 . TGTGCCAGCAGCTTAGCTCCTAGCACAGATACGCAGTATTTT CASSLAPSTDTQYF
TRBD1 TRBJ2-1 TRBV5-1 . TGCGCCAGCAGCTGGAGCGCGGGACAGGTTCGGAATGAGCAGTTCTTC CASSWSAGQVRNEQFF
TRBD1 TRBJ1-5 TRBV28 . TGTGCCAGCAGCGTGGACAGGGGTAATCAGCCCCAGCATTTT CASSVDRGNQPQHF
TRBD2 TRBJ2-5 TRBV15 . TGTGCCACCAGCAGGTTGATACGGACTAGCGGTAAAGAGACCCAGTACTTC CATSRLIRTSGKETQYF
. TRBJ2-5 TRBV2 . TGTGCCAGCAGTCGGACGGGGTGGCGTGAGACCCAGTACTTC CASSRTGWRETQYF
TRBD1 TRBJ1-2 TRBV2 . TGTGCCAGCACTCTTGGGACAGGGAGAGGCTACACCTTC CASTLGTGRGYTF
. TRBJ1-1 TRBV9 . TGTGCCAGCAGCGCTTGGAGGGGTAGCACTGAAGCTTTCTTT CASSAWRGSTEAFF
. TRBJ2-1 TRBV2 . TGTGCCAGCAGTGCCTCGGGGGTTGTTTACAATGAGCAGTTCTTC CASSASGVVYNEQFF
. TRBJ2-1 TRBV12-3/TRBV12-4 . TGTGCCAGCAGTCCTGACTCGCGTGAGCAGTTCTTC CASSPDSREQFF
. TRBJ1-4 TRBV18 . TGTGCCAGCTCACCAATGTCAGGGAATGAAAAACTGTTTTTT CASSPMSGNEKLFF
. TRBJ2-5 TRBV7-9 . TGTGCCAGCAGCAAACTCCGGGACCAAGAGACCCAGTACTTC CASSKLRDQETQYF
TRBD1 TRBJ1-5 TRBV5-1 . TGCGCCTCCGCCGCTGGGACAGGGGGCAATCAGCCCCAGCATTTT CASAAGTGGNQPQHF
TRBD1 TRBJ1-5 TRBV28 . TGTGCCAGCAGACAGGGGGTGATCAATCAGCCCCAGCATTTT CASRQGVINQPQHF
. TRBJ2-3 TRBV20-1 . TGCAGTGCGACGACCGGGGATACGCAGTATTTT CSATTGDTQYF
. TRBJ1-5 TRBV5-1 . TGCGCCAGCAGCTTGGCTACGGGAACTAATCAGCCCCAGCATTTT CASSLATGTNQPQHF
TRBD1 TRBJ1-2 TRBV7-9 . TGTGCCAGCAGTGACAGGGACTATGGCTACACCTTC CASSDRDYGYTF
. TRBJ1-1 TRBV28 . TGTGCCAGCAGTACAGGGTGGACTGAAGCTTTCTTT CASSTGWTEAFF
TRBD1 TRBJ1-2 TRBV27 . TGTGCCAGCAGTTTTCAGGGGGGAGGCTATGGCTACACCTTC CASSFQGGGYGYTF
. TRBJ2-1 TRBV14 few TGTGCCAGCAGCGCGGAGTTCTCAAACCCGAACGTCAATGAGCAGTTCTTC CASSAEFSNPNVNEQFF
TRBD2 TRBJ2-1 TRBV5-6 . TGTGCCAGCAGCCTTACGGGACTAGGAAAGAATGAGCAGTTCTTC CASSLTGLGKNEQFF
. TRBJ1-1 TRBV29-1 . TGCAGCGTTGATGGGGGGGCGCGGACTGAAGCTTTCTTT CSVDGGARTEAFF
TRBD1 TRBJ1-4 TRBV16 . TGTGCCAGCAGCCAGATTAAAGGGGGCAATGAAAAACTGTTTTTT CASSQIKGGNEKLFF
TRBD2 TRBJ2-2 TRBV2 . TGTGCCAGCACGAGTCAGCGGGAGGTTTCCACCGGGGAGCTGTTTTTT CASTSQREVSTGELFF
. TRBJ1-5 TRBV18 . TGTGCCAGCTCACCGGGCCTGAGTGACAATCAGCCCCAGCATTTT CASSPGLSDNQPQHF
TRBD1 TRBJ2-7 TRBV2 few TGTGCCAGCAGTCCTATGACAGGGGTAATCGAGCAGTACTTC CASSPMTGVIEQYF
TRBD1 TRBJ1-4 TRBV28 . TGTGCCAGCAGTTTAGGACAGGCCCAGGGACGCAAACTGTTTTTT CASSLGQAQGRKLFF
. TRBJ1-5 TRBV2 . TGTGCCAGCAGTGGGAGAACAGGGTGGAATCAGCCCCAGCATTTT CASSGRTGWNQPQHF
. TRBJ1-2 TRBV28 . TGTGCCAGCAGTTTTTGGACAGAAGCTAACTATGGCTACACCTTC CASSFWTEANYGYTF
. TRBJ2-2 TRBV2 . TGTGCCAGCAGTTGGGAGACCGGGGAGCTGTTTTTT CASSWETGELFF
TRBD1 TRBJ2-2 TRBV11-2 . TGTGCCAGCAGCACCGGGACAGGGAGGTACACCGGGGAGCTGTTTTTT CASSTGTGRYTGELFF
TRBD1 TRBJ1-1 TRBV6-5 few TGTGCCAGCAGCCCCACAGGGGAAGCTGAAGCTTTCTTT CASSPTGEAEAFF